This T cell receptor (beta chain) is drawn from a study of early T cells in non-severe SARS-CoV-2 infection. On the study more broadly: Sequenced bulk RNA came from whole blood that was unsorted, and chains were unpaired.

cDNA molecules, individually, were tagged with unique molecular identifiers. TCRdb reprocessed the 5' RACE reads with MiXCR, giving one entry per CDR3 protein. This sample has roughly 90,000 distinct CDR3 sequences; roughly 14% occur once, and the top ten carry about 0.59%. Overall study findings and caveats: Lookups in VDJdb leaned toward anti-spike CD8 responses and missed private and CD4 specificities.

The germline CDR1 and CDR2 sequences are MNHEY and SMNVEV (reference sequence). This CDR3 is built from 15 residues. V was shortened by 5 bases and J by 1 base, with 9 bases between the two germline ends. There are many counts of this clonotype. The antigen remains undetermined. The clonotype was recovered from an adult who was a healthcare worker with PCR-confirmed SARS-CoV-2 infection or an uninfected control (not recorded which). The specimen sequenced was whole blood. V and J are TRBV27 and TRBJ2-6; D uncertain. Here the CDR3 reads CASSPASSGANVLTF. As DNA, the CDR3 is TGTGCCAGCAGTCCCGCCTCGTCTGGGGCCAACGTCCTGACTTTC.